This T cell receptor beta chain was captured by sequencing in a study of PD-L1 blockade in urothelial cancer (dated by TCRdb to about 2017). As for the study more broadly: Every patient began therapy in 2014 and was given atezolizumab 1,200 mg intravenously every 3 weeks. An exploratory multi-omic analysis was conducted of the somatic, immune and clinical correlates of response to PD-L1 blockade with atezolizumab in urothelial cancer. Blood samples were analyzed at two time points: 3 weeks after treatment start (second dose) and 6 weeks after treatment start. About 85% of the 29 patients were males with bladder-origin urothelial cancer, and about 65% of the roughly 30 reported a prior smoking history. Progression-free survival longer than 6 months counted as durable clinical benefit, and TCR features were additionally tested against both progression-free and overall survival. Whole exome sequencing and RNA sequencing of pretreatment tumors were performed alongside TCR sequencing in the same patients. Pretreatment tumor samples, along with matched peripheral blood serially collected before and after atezolizumab treatment, were subjected to TCR sequencing. Approximately 30 patients had pretreatment blood TCR-seq, roughly 24 had at least one posttreatment blood collection, and roughly 24 had tumor TCR-seq. Blood samples gave median yields of approximately 130,000 T cells and more than 80,000 unique TCRs, along with a median clonality of 0.080. An ECOG performance status of 0 or 1 was recorded for the patients, and 0 to 3 prior chemotherapy regimens had been received by the patients. Durable clinical benefit was achieved by nine patients but not by the remaining 20. What the work shows at the level of the full study, not this receptor alone: Because of the small sample size (n ≈ 31) and the many exploratory analyses performed, the results are intended to be regarded as hypothesis-generating. Greater expansion of tumor-associated TCR clones in peripheral blood 3 weeks after the start of treatment was observed in patients with durable benefit (n ≈ 24, p = 0.022). A pretreatment peripheral blood TCR clonality below the median was linked to improved progression-free and overall survival.

The CDR3, from cysteine to phenylalanine, totals 15 residues. Just CDR3 DNA is preserved here, 45 bases in frame from base 1. Taken from the germline V gene, the CDR1 and CDR2 loops are MNHEY and SVGAGI. Compared with germline, V lacks 6 bases and J lacks 1 base; bases without a gene match: 3. Each PCR received spiked-in synthetic TCR analog templates so that absolute template abundance could be estimated from read counts. TCRbeta CDR3 regions were amplified from genomic DNA with bias-controlled V and J gene primers using the immunoSEQ assay. Sequencing of rearranged TCRbeta segments was performed at approximately 20X coverage. As for the authors' bioinformatics: Clustering was used to correct sequencing errors, and CDR3s were annotated against IMGT to assign V, D and J genes. Downstream analyses used only productive TCRbeta rearrangements and left out out-of-frame or stop-codon sequences. Clonality was computed as one minus Shannon entropy normalized by the log of the number of unique productive sequences. Clones differing between time points or between blood and tumor were identified using Fisher's exact test with Benjamini-Hochberg correction, with an adjusted p below 0.01 applied as the threshold. TCRdb carries this immuneACCESS record with in-frame sequences only. Its versions omit some clonotypes, under half of them owing to an unresolved V gene in the studies checked, with the rest unexplained. V, J and clone size are taken as reported in that table, and D and trimming were inferred from the DNA itself. Here the sample has tens of thousands of clones; 86% occur a single time. The ten top clones hold 2.5% to 3% of the sample.

In regard to this clone: The target of this receptor is not known. No base quality information exists; no much larger clone differs at one position.

A total of 25 to 30 patients with locally advanced or metastatic urothelial carcinoma, treated at Memorial Sloan Kettering on a trial protocol, made up the cohort. Peripheral blood mononuclear cells were collected pretreatment and during treatment, at between 1 and 8 total time points per patient. The Qiagen DNeasy Blood extraction kit was used to purify genomic DNA from total PBMCs and from tumor samples. PBMCs were collected pretreatment and during treatment, and were isolated and stored as previously described. The input for sequencing was PBMCs, taken around atezolizumab (anti-PD-L1) treatment. The receptor chain draws on TRBV6-5 and TRBJ2-3; TRBD2 aligns with 11 central bases. The clonotype was recovered from a man aged 45-65 years with urothelial cancer. The CDR3 in this case is CASRRLAGRTDTQYF. In nucleotide form, the sequence is TGTGCCAGCAGGAGACTAGCGGGACGCACAGATACGCAGTATTTT.